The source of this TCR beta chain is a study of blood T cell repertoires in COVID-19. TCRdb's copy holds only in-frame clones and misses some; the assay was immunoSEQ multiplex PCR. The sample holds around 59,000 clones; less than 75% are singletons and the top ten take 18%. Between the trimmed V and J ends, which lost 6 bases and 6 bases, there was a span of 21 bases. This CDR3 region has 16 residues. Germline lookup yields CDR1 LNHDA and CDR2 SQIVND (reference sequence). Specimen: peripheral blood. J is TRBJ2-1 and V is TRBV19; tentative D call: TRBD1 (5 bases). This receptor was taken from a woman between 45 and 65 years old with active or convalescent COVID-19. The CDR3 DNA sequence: TGTGCCAGTAGCCTCTTCGGGCAGGGAAGGGGCAATGAGCAGTTCTTC. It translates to CASSLFGQGRGNEQFF.